The clone carrying this TCR beta chain has only a few counts. Repertoires were generated with immunoSEQ multiplex PCR, while TCRdb's copy carries only in-frame clones and drops some. This sample carries 45,000 to 55,000 clones, about 86% of them seen once, and the ten largest clones take about an eighth. This entry belongs to a study of blood T cell repertoires in COVID-19. For the study at large: COVID-19 samples, acute and convalescent, were from the United States, Italy and Spain. T cells, B-cell-depleted T cells, or PBMCs supplied cDNA or gDNA.

The CDR3 consists of 13 residues. Germline V CDR1 and CDR2: SGHRS, YFSETQ. V was cut by 3 bases and J by 12 bases, with 13 bases left in between. This chain uses TRBV5-1 with TRBJ1-6; D call uncertain. This TCR was recovered from a man between 65 and 80 years old with active COVID-19. The sequenced material came from peripheral blood. In nucleotides, the CDR3 is TGCGCCAGCAGCTGGACGGGAGCGGAACCCCTCCACTTT. Translating it yields CASSWTGAEPLHF.